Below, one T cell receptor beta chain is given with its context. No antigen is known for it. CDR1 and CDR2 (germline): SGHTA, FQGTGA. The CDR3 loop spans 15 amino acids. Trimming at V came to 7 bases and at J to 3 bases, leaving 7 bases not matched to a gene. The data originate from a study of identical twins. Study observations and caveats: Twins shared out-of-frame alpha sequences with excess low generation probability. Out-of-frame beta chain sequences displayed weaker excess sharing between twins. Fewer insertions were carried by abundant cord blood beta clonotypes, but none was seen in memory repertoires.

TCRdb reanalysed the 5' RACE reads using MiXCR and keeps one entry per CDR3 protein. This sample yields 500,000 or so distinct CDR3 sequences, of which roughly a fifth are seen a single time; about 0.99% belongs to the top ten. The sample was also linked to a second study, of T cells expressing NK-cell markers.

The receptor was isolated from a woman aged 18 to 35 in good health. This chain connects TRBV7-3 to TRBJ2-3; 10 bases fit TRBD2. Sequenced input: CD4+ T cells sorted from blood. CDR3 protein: CASTLTSGVTDTQYF. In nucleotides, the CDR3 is TGTGCCAGCACCCTAACTAGCGGGGTTACAGATACGCAGTATTTT. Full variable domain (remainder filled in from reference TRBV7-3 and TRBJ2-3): GAGVSQTPSNKVTEKGKYVELRCDPISGHTALYWYRQSLGQGPEFLIYFQGTGAADDSGLPNDRFFAVRPEGSVSTLKIQRTERGDSAVYLCASTLTSGVTDTQYFGPGTRLTVL.